A selection of T cell receptor beta chains follows, all from one sample in a study of CD8+ T cells in alopecia areata. Assay: immunoSEQ multiplex PCR; the TCRdb copy retains only in-frame clones and omits some. Of about 250,000 clones in the sample, 60% are singletons; the top ten hold 0.75% to 0.95%. Sequenced material: CD4+ T cells sorted from blood, taken around week 52, from a patient treated with tofacitinib. The source of these receptors is a human donor with alopecia areata. CDR3s include the opening cysteine and the closing phenylalanine or tryptophan. A D gene is named only where the DNA matches it firmly. Clone size is stated in some rows and not others, as once, few, many or a class when expanded.

j_gene | d_gene | v_gene | abundance | CDR3nt | CDR3aa
TRBJ2-3 | TRBD1 | TRBV4-2 | NA | TGTGCCAGCAGCCAAAGTCTGGGGACAGGGCGGGATACGCAGTATTTT | CASSQSLGTGRDTQYF
TRBJ1-2 | NA | TRBV30 | NA | TGTGCCTGGAGGCGGGGGGACGATGGCTACACCTTC | CAWRRGDDGYTF
TRBJ1-4 | TRBD1 | TRBV30 | few | TGTGCCTGGAGTGTACAGGGGGGAAAACTGTTTTTT | CAWSVQGGKLFF
TRBJ2-2 | NA | TRBV7-2 | NA | TGTGCCAGCAGCCCCGGCGGGGTTGGGACCGGGGAGCTGTTTTTT | CASSPGGVGTGELFF
TRBJ2-1 | NA | TRBV5-4 | few | TGTGCCTGGGGGGACTCCTACAATGAGCAGTTCTTC | CAWGDSYNEQFF
TRBJ1-5 | NA | TRBV6-6 | NA | TGTGCCAGTCTAAACCTGGCCGGGACCCAGGGTCGTCGCCAGCATTTT | CASLNLAGTQGRRQHF
TRBJ1-6 | TRBD1 | TRBV5-4 | NA | TGTGCCAGCAGCTTGGGGACAGGGAGGAGGGATAATTCACCCCTCCACTTT | CASSLGTGRRDNSPLHF
TRBJ1-6 | NA | TRBV29-1 | NA | TGCAGCGTGAAAGGGAGGGAGGGTTCACCCCTCCACTTT | CSVKGREGSPLHF
TRBJ2-7 | NA | TRBV5-5 | NA | TGTGCCAGCAGCTTGGTCTCAGGAACCACCTACGAGCAGTACTTC | CASSLVSGTTYEQYF
TRBJ2-1 | NA | TRBV5-4 | NA | TGTGCCAGCAGCTCCCATACCCGCTCCTACAATGAGCAGTTCTTC | CASSSHTRSYNEQFF
TRBJ2-3 | TRBD1 | TRBV4-3 | NA | TGCGCCAGCAGCCCGACTGGGACAGTCAGCACAGATACGCAGTATTTT | CASSPTGTVSTDTQYF
TRBJ2-7 | NA | TRBV19 | NA | TGTGCCACCGGCGGGGAGGCAGGGTACTCCTACGAGCAGTACTTC | CATGGEAGYSYEQYF
TRBJ1-1 | NA | TRBV29-1 | NA | TGCAGCGTTGGAGTAGGGACAGAAGCTTTCTTT | CSVGVGTEAFF
TRBJ2-3 | NA | TRBV7-3 | NA | TGTGCCAGCAGCCCAAGGCGGGGCGCAGATACGCAGTATTTT | CASSPRRGADTQYF
TRBJ1-1 | NA | TRBV30 | NA | TGTGCCTGGAGTGTAAGGGGGACAGAAGCTTTCTTT | CAWSVRGTEAFF
TRBJ1-3 | NA | TRBV6-5 | NA | TGTGCCAGCACCCGTAAGGGTGGACCTGGAAACACCATATATTTT | CASTRKGGPGNTIYF
TRBJ1-6 | NA | TRBV2 | NA | TGTGCCAGCAGTGAGTGGGGACCCGATTCACCCCTCCACTTT | CASSEWGPDSPLHF
TRBJ2-7 | NA | TRBV5-4 | few | TGTGCCAGCAGCATACGGGACAAGTGGGACGAGCAGTACTTC | CASSIRDKWDEQYF
TRBJ1-6 | NA | TRBV29-1 | NA | TGCAGCGTTACCGATTCACCCCTCCACTTT | CSVTDSPLHF
TRBJ2-7 | TRBD1 | TRBV14 | NA | TGTGCCAGCAGCCAAGGACAGGGGATATTCCCCCAGCAGTACTTC | CASSQGQGIFPQQYF
TRBJ2-1 | NA | TRBV29-1 | few | TGCAGCGCCACGGGACGGCGTGGGCAGTTCTTC | CSATGRRGQFF
TRBJ2-7 | NA | TRBV7-3 | NA | TGTGCCAGCAGCCCCACGAGGGGCGAGCAGTACTTC | CASSPTRGEQYF
TRBJ1-1 | NA | TRBV18 | few | TGTGCCAGCTCACCTCGGGGGGACACTGAAGCTTTCTTT | CASSPRGDTEAFF
TRBJ2-7 | TRBD1 | TRBV10-3 | NA | TGTGCCATCAGGCAGACAGGGGGGTACGAGCAGTACTTC | CAIRQTGGYEQYF
TRBJ1-5 | TRBD1 | TRBV27 | few | TGTGCCAGCAGTTTACGGACAGGGAGCAATCAGCCCCAGCATTTT | CASSLRTGSNQPQHF
TRBJ1-1 | NA | TRBV13 | NA | TGTGCCAGCAGCTTACAGGGAACTAACACTGAAGCTTTCTTT | CASSLQGTNTEAFF
TRBJ1-1 | NA | TRBV9 | NA | TGTGCCAGCAGCGTAGTGGGCAACCTGAACACTGAAGCTTTCTTT | CASSVVGNLNTEAFF
TRBJ1-4 | NA | TRBV25-1 | NA | TGTGCCAGCAGGATAGGGAGGGGCGGCGGACTGTTTTTT | CASRIGRGGGLFF
TRBJ2-4 | NA | TRBV27 | once | TGTGCCAGCAGTTTCGGGGGTAGCATTCAGTACTTC | CASSFGGSIQYF
TRBJ1-1 | NA | TRBV14 | NA | TGTGCCAGCAGCCAAATAAAAGGACTCTTTCTGAACACTGAAGCTTTCTTT | CASSQIKGLFLNTEAFF
TRBJ1-1 | TRBD1 | TRBV11-3 | few | TGTGCCAGCAGGGACAGGACTGACACTGAAGCTTTCTTT | CASRDRTDTEAFF
TRBJ2-3 | NA | TRBV19 | NA | TGTGCCAGTGCGGGTGGTACGCAGTATTTT | CASAGGTQYF